The 29 T cell receptor beta chains given below trace back to one sample, sequenced in a study of blood T cell repertoires in COVID-19. Sequenced by immunoSEQ multiplex PCR; TCRdb stores in-frame clones only, minus some. The sample carries 130,000 to 150,000 clones, about four fifths recorded once. Sequences were obtained from PBMCs or T cells enriched from blood (not recorded which). The receptors were gathered from a woman between 50 and 59 years old who had been exposed to COVID-19.

The chain couples TRBV4-3 to TRBJ2-5; tentative D call: TRBD1 (6 bases). The CDR3 is made up of 15 amino acids. V lost 2 bases and J lost 1, with 11 bases in between. Germline-derived CDR1 and CDR2 are LGHNA and YSLEER. CDR3 nucleotides: TGCGCCAGCAGCCAATCGGGACAAGTCCAAGAGACCCAGTACTTC. Its protein product is CASSQSGQVQETQYF.

This sequence joins TRBV29-1 and TRBJ1-2, with D perhaps matching TRBD1 (5 bases). This CDR3 region has 14 residues. The germline V and J ends were trimmed by 3 bases and 2 bases, with 13 bases remaining between them. From germline, CDR1 is SQVTM and CDR2 ANQGSEA. The CDR3 nucleotides read TGCAGCGTTGATCAGGGCCCCCCCAACTATGGCTACACCTTC. It is translated as CSVDQGPPNYGYTF.

The J gene is TRBJ2-2, the V gene TRBV7-2; D is uncertain. Deletions cut 5 bases from V and 3 bases from J, with 10 bases between. The CDR3 is made up of 14 amino acids. Germline values: CDR1 SGHTA, CDR2 FQGNSA. The CDR3 DNA sequence: TGTGCCAGCAGCCCAACAAGTCACACCGGGGAGCTGTTTTTT. Amino acid sequence: CASSPTSHTGELFF.

The chain couples TRBV14 to TRBJ2-7; 7 nucleotides match TRBD1. Trimming removed 1 base from V and 2 bases from J; junction bases left unmatched: 2. This CDR3 has 14 amino acids. Germline V gives CDR1 SGHDN, CDR2 FVKESK. The CDR3 here is CASSQVDRAYEQYF. In nucleotides, the CDR3 is TGTGCCAGCAGCCAAGTCGACAGGGCCTACGAGCAGTACTTC.

The chain employs TRBV27 and TRBJ2-2; D perhaps matches TRBD2 (6 bases). Germline values: CDR1 MNHEY, CDR2 SMNVEV (reference sequence). Trimming took 6 bases from V and 3 from J, leaving 11 bases between them. The CDR3 extends over 14 amino acids. The CDR3 bases are TGTGCCAGCAGGCTGGGACTTTACACCGGGGAGCTGTTTTTT. Translated: CASRLGLYTGELFF.

The rearrangement uses TRBV7-6 and TRBJ1-2, with 12 nucleotides matching TRBD1. CDR1 SGHVS and CDR2 FNYEAQ come from the germline V gene. The CDR3 length is 16 residues. Trimming took 0 bases from V and 8 from J; bases not matched to a gene: 7. Here the CDR3 DNA reads TGTGCCAGCAGCTTAGCCCCCGGGACAGGGGGCCGCGGCTACACCTTC. Translating gives CASSLAPGTGGRGYTF.

V usage is TRBV20-1 and J usage is TRBJ1-5, with a weak D call TRBD1 (5 bases). CDR3 length: 18 amino acids. In germline, CDR1 is DFQATT, CDR2 SNEGSKA (reference sequence). Trimming took 3 bases from V and 0 from J, leaving 21 bases between them. The DNA of the CDR3 is TGCAGTGCTAGTGCTGGGAGGGTAGGGGCTTATAGCAATCAGCCCCAGCATTTT. It translates to CSASAGRVGAYSNQPQHF.

The chain links TRBV2 to TRBJ1-4; 8 bases align to TRBD1. J gave up 7 bases and V 4 bases, and 5 bases lay outside the gene matches. This CDR3 contains 14 residues. CDR1 is SNHLY and CDR2 is FYNNEI in the germline V gene. CDR3 residues: CASSGSGQGEKLFF. DNA for the CDR3: TGTGCCAGCAGTGGTTCAGGACAGGGTGAAAAACTGTTTTTT. The variable domain in full, completed from reference TRBV2 and TRBJ1-4, reads EPEVTQTPSHQVTQMGQEVILRCVPISNHLYFYWYRQILGQKVEFLVSFYNNEISEKSEIFDDQFSVERPDGSNFTLKIRSTKLEDSAMYFCASSGSGQGEKLFFGSGTQLSVL.

The chain is built from TRBV5-6 and TRBJ2-3; 7 bases fit TRBD1. The CDR3 runs to 14 residues. CDR1 is SGHDT and CDR2 is YYEEEE in the germline V gene. The trim removed 4 bases at V and 6 bases at J, leaving 8 bases unmatched. The DNA for the CDR3 is TGTGCCAGCAGCCGGGACAGCCCCCGGGATACGCAGTATTTT. This gives the protein CASSRDSPRDTQYF.

This clone was seen only once. The chain uses TRBV3-1 (or the pseudogene TRBV3-2) and TRBJ1-5; 8 bases match TRBD1. V dropped 0 bases and J dropped 4; count of bases not matched to a gene: 14. The germline V gene has CDR1 LGHDT and CDR2 YNNKEL (reference sequence). This CDR3 comprises 19 residues. Here the CDR3 DNA reads TGTGCCAGCAGCCAAGAAGTGGTAGGGGACAGGTGTCTTAATCAGCCCCAGCATTTT. It translates to CASSQEVVGDRCLNQPQHF.

This clone showed up just a few times. The V call is TRBV3-1 (or the pseudogene TRBV3-2), the J call TRBJ1-4; TRBD1 might be the D (5 bases). The CDR3 loop spans 14 amino acids. Germline-derived CDR1 and CDR2 are LGHDT and YNNKEL (reference sequence). V dropped 4 bases and J dropped 7 bases, with 13 bases sitting between them. For the CDR3, the DNA is TGTGCCAGCAGCCTCCAAGCGGGGGGTGAAAAACTGTTTTTT. Translation gives CASSLQAGGEKLFF.

The CDR3 sequence is CASSLVSEQYF. CDR3 DNA sequence: TGTGCCAGCAGCCTGGTCAGCGAGCAGTACTTC. The genes are TRBV5-5 and TRBJ2-7; D uncertain. The V end was cut by 4 bases, the J end by 6 bases, with 8 bases between. The CDR3 length is 11 residues. Looked up from germline, CDR1 is SGHKS and CDR2 is YYEKEE (reference sequence). Full variable domain (outside the CDR3, taken from reference TRBV5-5 and TRBJ2-7): DAGVTQSPTHLIKTRGQQVTLRCSPISGHKSVSWYQQVLGQGPQFIFQYYEKEERGRGNFPDRFSARQFPNYSSELNVNALLLGDSALYLCASSLVSEQYFGPGTRLTVT.

The rearrangement joins TRBV7-2 to TRBJ2-5; 7 bases are a match to TRBD2. With 3 bases clipped from V and 1 base from J, the junction kept 5 bases outside the gene matches. CDR1 and CDR2 (germline): SGHTA, FQGNSA. The CDR3 runs to 15 residues. The CDR3 protein is CASSLDLAVQETQYF. DNA for the CDR3: TGTGCCAGCAGCTTGGATCTAGCGGTCCAAGAGACCCAGTACTTC.

In its sample, this clone was seen once. The genes are TRBV7-8 and TRBJ1-5; D uncertain. CDR3 length: 14 amino acids. In germline, CDR1 is SGHVS, CDR2 FQNEAQ. Trimming pared 5 bases from V and 2 bases from J, leaving 10 bases between. The CDR3 DNA sequence: TGTGCCAGCAGCCTACAAAGCGGCAATCAGCCCCAGCATTTT. It encodes CASSLQSGNQPQHF.

The CDR3 sequence is CASSKERGTTEAFF. The CDR3 DNA is TGTGCCAGCAGCAAAGAGCGGGGAACGACTGAAGCTTTCTTT. The chain employs TRBV21-1 and TRBJ1-1. TRBV21-1 represents a pseudogene. CDR3 length: 14 amino acids.

This chain uses TRBV3-1 (or the pseudogene TRBV3-2) with TRBJ2-3; D not certain. CDR3 length: 14 amino acids. Trimming took 4 bases from V and 0 from J, leaving 8 bases between them. Germline V CDR1 and CDR2: LGHDT, YNNKEL (reference sequence). This CDR3 reads CASSPRISTDTQYF. In nucleotides, the CDR3 is TGTGCCAGCAGCCCTAGAATAAGCACAGATACGCAGTATTTT.

The chain couples TRBV7-9 to TRBJ2-2; 7 bases match TRBD1. V was clipped by 2 bases and J by 6 bases; unmatched bases: 6. CDR1 SEHNR and CDR2 FQNEAQ come from the germline V gene (reference sequence). The CDR3 runs to 15 residues. The CDR3 nucleotides read TGTGCCAGCAGCTTAACCGACAGGGTTGCCGGGGAGCTGTTTTTT. Translated: CASSLTDRVAGELFF.

The CDR3 nucleotides are TGTGCCAGCAGGATGGGGGACAGGGCGGCCTACGAGCAGTACTTC. It translates to CASRMGDRAAYEQYF. V usage is TRBV27 and J usage is TRBJ2-7; 9 bases align to TRBD1. Germline V lookup: CDR1 MNHEY, CDR2 SMNVEV (reference sequence). With V trimmed by 6 bases and J by 2 bases, 8 bases remained unmatched. The CDR3 has 15 residues.

The V gene is TRBV5-4, the J gene TRBJ2-1; TRBD2 matches at 15 bases. This CDR3 spans 15 amino acids. The germline V gene encodes CDR1 SGHNT and CDR2 YYREEE (reference sequence). The V and J ends lost 10 bases and 8 bases, in that order; junction bases with no gene match: 10. The DNA for the CDR3 is TGTGCCGCCAGAGGACTAGCGGGAGGGGTCGATGAGCAGTTCTTC. It is translated as CAARGLAGGVDEQFF.

This clone was detected once. The chain links TRBV10-3 to TRBJ1-1; perhaps TRBD1 as D (6 bases). Looked up from germline, CDR1 is ENHRY and CDR2 is SYGVKD. The CDR3 is 13 amino acids. Trimming left V 10 bases short and J 2 bases short, with 14 bases between. CDR3: CATVDRPNTEAFF. The CDR3 DNA reads as TGTGCCACCGTGGACAGACCAAACACTGAAGCTTTCTTT.

This chain links TRBV7-2 with TRBJ1-6; TRBD1 matches at 7 bases. The CDR3 extends over 13 amino acids. Germline loops: CDR1 SGHTA, CDR2 FQGNSA. V dropped 7 bases and J dropped 6; count of bases not matched to a gene: 3. The CDR3 nucleotides are TGTGCCAGCAACCGACAGGGTAATTCACCCCTCCACTTT. This gives the protein CASNRQGNSPLHF.

The J gene is TRBJ2-1, the V gene TRBV24-1; D is undetermined. There are 16 residues in the CDR3. The germline gives CDR1 KGHDR, CDR2 SFDVKD. Trimming left V 3 bases short and J 7 bases short, with 18 bases between. This CDR3 is CATSDPKSVHWNEQFF. The CDR3, as DNA: TGTGCCACCAGTGATCCTAAATCGGTCCATTGGAATGAGCAGTTCTTC.

V usage is TRBV9 and J usage is TRBJ2-1, with D possibly TRBD2 on 6 matching bases. This CDR3 contains 15 residues. CDR1 SGDLS and CDR2 YYNGEE come from the germline V gene. Trimming left V 0 bases short and J 6 bases short, with 13 bases between. CDR3 sequence (DNA): TGTGCCAGCAGCGTAGTCCCGGGAGTGGGCAATGAGCAGTTCTTC. This translates into CASSVVPGVGNEQFF.

V usage is TRBV9 and J usage is TRBJ2-7; the match to TRBD2 covers 11 bases. Looked up from germline, CDR1 is SGDLS and CDR2 is YYNGEE. V was pared by 0 bases and J by 7 bases, with 3 bases of the junction left unmatched. The CDR3 length is 14 residues. The CDR3 DNA reads as TGTGCCAGCAGCGTAGGGCTAGCGGGAGGTGAGCAGTACTTC. It codes for CASSVGLAGGEQYF.

This clone was counted a single time. The rearrangement uses TRBV27 and TRBJ1-2; D may be TRBD1 (5 bases). CDR3 length: 14 amino acids. Per the germline V gene, CDR1 is MNHEY and CDR2 is SMNVEV (reference sequence). The V end was cut by 5 bases, the J end by 2 bases, with 12 bases between. The CDR3 DNA reads as TGTGCCAGCAGTCCTGACAGAGCCAACTATGGCTACACCTTC. It codes for CASSPDRANYGYTF.

This chain links TRBV5-1 with TRBJ2-7; TRBD1 matches at 9 bases. Unmatched junction bases numbered 4, after V lost 5 bases and J lost 4 bases. This CDR3 has 13 amino acids. Germline CDR1 SGHRS, CDR2 YFSETQ. CDR3 loop: CASSWGQGYEQYF. The CDR3 nucleotides are TGCGCCAGCAGTTGGGGACAGGGTTACGAGCAGTACTTC.

The chain is built from TRBV5-1 and TRBJ2-7; TRBD1 is a possible D gene (5 bases). The CDR3 is 15 amino acids. V gave up 0 bases and J gave up 0 bases, with 10 bases separating them. CDR1 and CDR2 from the germline V gene are SGHRS and YFSETQ. This chain's CDR3 is CASSLARAASYEQYF. For the CDR3, the DNA is TGCGCCAGCAGCTTGGCCAGGGCCGCCTCCTACGAGCAGTACTTC.

This rearrangement joins TRBV2 to TRBJ1-1; no clear D. Germline assignment: CDR1 SNHLY and CDR2 FYNNEI. This CDR3 has 13 amino acids. The germline V and J ends were trimmed by 3 bases and 8 bases, with 13 bases remaining between them. CDR3 nucleotides: TGTGCCAGCAGTGACCAACAGCTGGGCGAAGCTTTCTTT. Protein: CASSDQQLGEAFF.

This clone came up a few times. The gene calls are TRBV5-1 and TRBJ2-2, with D unclear. CDR1 and CDR2 (germline): SGHRS, YFSETQ. Trimming removed 3 bases at V and 5 bases at J, with 8 bases between. The CDR3 runs to 13 residues. CDR3 sequence (DNA): TGCGCCAGCAGCTCCCCCGGGACCGGGGAGCTGTTTTTT. It yields the protein CASSSPGTGELFF. Full variable domain (outside the CDR3, taken from reference TRBV5-1 and TRBJ2-2): KAGVTQTPRYLIKTRGQQVTLSCSPISGHRSVSWYQQTPGQGLQFLFEYFSETQRNKGNFPGRFSGRQFSNSRSEMNVSTLELGDSALYLCASSSPGTGELFFGEGSRLTVL.